These T cell receptor beta chains were read from a single sample in a study of T cells in Graves' hyperthyroidism and ophthalmopathy. TCRdb fed the multiplex PCR reads into MiXCR, producing one record per CDR3 protein. The table lists some 570,000 distinct CDR3 sequences, 11% to 15% of them singletons. The specimen sequenced was blood. These receptors came from a young woman with Graves' ophthalmopathy. Each CDR3 is given with its conserved first and last residue. A D gene is named only where the DNA matches it firmly. A row's size may be missing; if present it is once, few, many or a size class.

>TRBJ2-5|NA|TRBV14|few
CASSQEAWRETQYF
TGTGCCAGCAGCCAAGAAGCTTGGAGGGAGACCCAGTACTTC
>TRBJ1-2|TRBD1|TRBV6-1|many
CASSHTGQGIYGYTF
TGTGCCAGCAGTCATACGGGACAGGGGATCTATGGCTACACCTTC
>TRBJ2-7|NA|TRBV5-1|many
CASSRSDYEQYF
TGCGCCAGCAGCAGGTCCGACTACGAGCAGTACTTC
>TRBJ2-7|NA|TRBV10-3|many
CAISDTTGSRDEQYF
TGTGCCATCAGTGATACTACAGGCTCGAGGGACGAGCAGTACTTC
>TRBJ1-6|NA|TRBV5-4|NA
CASSLDPQGWAPLHF
TGTGCCAGCAGCTTGGACCCACAGGGTTGGGCACCCCTCCACTTT
>TRBJ2-2|TRBD2|TRBV12-5|few
CASGFLLAANTKPNTGELFF
TGTGCTAGTGGTTTCCTACTAGCGGCAAATACCAAGCCGAACACCGGGGAGCTGTTTTTT
>TRBJ2-5|NA|TRBV6-2/TRBV6-3|few
CASSYSRSYQETQYF
TGTGCCAGCAGTTACTCTAGGTCGTACCAAGAGACCCAGTACTTC
>TRBJ2-3|TRBD2|TRBV29-1|NA
CSVEDGLAQSTDTQYF
TGCAGCGTTGAAGATGGACTAGCGCAAAGCACAGATACGCAGTATTTT
>TRBJ2-7|TRBD2|TRBV20-1|few
CSAPLLAGSSYEQYF
TGCAGTGCCCCCTTACTAGCGGGAAGTTCCTACGAGCAGTACTTC
>TRBJ2-1|NA|TRBV2|NA
CASSELADSYNEQFF
TGTGCCAGCAGTGAATTAGCGGACTCCTACAATGAGCAGTTCTTC
>TRBJ2-3|TRBD2|TRBV4-2|NA
CASSQAQYGGSPHTDTQYF
TGTGCCAGCAGCCAAGCTCAATATGGCGGGAGTCCCCACACAGATACGCAGTATTTT
>TRBJ2-1|NA|TRBV27|many
CASSPRGGFNEQFF
TGTGCCAGCAGTCCGCGAGGGGGGTTCAATGAGCAGTTCTTC
>TRBJ2-1|TRBD2|TRBV27|NA
CASSLSHSSYSRAGAHNEQFF
TGTGCCAGCAGTTTATCCCATTCCAGTTATTCTAGGGCGGGAGCTCACAATGAGCAGTTCTTC
>TRBJ2-1|TRBD2|TRBV2|many
CASRRGLVSNEQFF
TGTGCCAGCCGCAGGGGACTAGTTTCGAATGAGCAGTTCTTC
>TRBJ2-1|NA|TRBV20-1|few
CSARDPAEVYNEQFF
TGCAGTGCTAGAGATCCAGCGGAGGTCTACAATGAGCAGTTCTTC
>TRBJ2-1|TRBD2|TRBV13|many
CASSLAPSGRNNEQFF
TGTGCCAGCAGCTTGGCGCCTAGCGGGAGGAACAATGAGCAGTTCTTC
>TRBJ2-3|NA|TRBV30|many
CAWSVPERADTQYF
TGTGCCTGGAGTGTCCCGGAGCGTGCAGATACGCAGTATTTT
>TRBJ2-1|TRBD2|TRBV27|many
CASSLRREAYNEQFF
TGTGCCAGCAGTTTACGGCGGGAGGCCTACAATGAGCAGTTCTTC
>TRBJ2-5|NA|TRBV2|many
CARESQGGGETQYF
TGTGCCAGGGAATCACAGGGCGGGGGAGAGACCCAGTACTTC
>TRBJ2-7|NA|TRBV19|few
CASSMTVPYEQYF
TGTGCCAGTAGTATGACAGTCCCCTACGAGCAGTACTTC
>TRBJ2-1|NA|TRBV30|many
CAWSPVYEQFF
TGTGCCTGGAGTCCGGTTTATGAGCAGTTCTTC
>TRBJ1-2|NA|TRBV27|NA
CASSLNRHYGYTF
TGTGCCAGCAGTTTGAACAGGCACTATGGCTACACCTTC
>TRBJ1-4|TRBD1|TRBV7-2|NA
CASSLWGYTTGAKDEKLFF
TGTGCCAGCAGCTTATGGGGATATACGACAGGGGCGAAGGATGAAAAACTGTTTTTT
>TRBJ2-7|NA|TRBV18|few
CASSRGGTASYEQYF
TGTGCCAGCTCAAGAGGCGGGACAGCATCCTACGAGCAGTACTTC
>TRBJ1-2|TRBD1|TRBV7-9|few
CASSEYDRGLGGYTF
TGTGCCAGCAGTGAATACGACAGGGGGCTTGGTGGCTACACCTTC
>TRBJ2-1|TRBD2|TRBV11-3|NA
CASSSTGLAAFYNEQFF
TGTGCCAGCAGCTCCACTGGACTAGCGGCGTTCTACAATGAGCAGTTCTTC
>TRBJ1-2|NA|TRBV4-2|few
CASSQEWSGGYTF
TGTGCCAGCAGCCAAGAATGGTCGGGTGGCTACACCTTC
>TRBJ2-7|TRBD2|TRBV20-1|many
CSATGTRAYEQYF
TGCAGTGCAACCGGGACTAGGGCCTACGAGCAGTACTTC